Presented here are 20 T cell receptor beta chains from one specimen sequenced in a study of cytomegalovirus exposure and HLA in healthy donors. It was with 60 Vbeta and 13 Jbeta primers that the PCR ran. TCRdb keeps only in-frame clones here, not all; method: immunoSEQ multiplex PCR. The sample consists of 150,000 to 170,000 clones, around 82% of them appearing once. The sequenced material came from PBMCs. The source of these receptors is a woman in her forties in good health and CMV-seropositive.

The rearrangement uses TRBV19 and TRBJ2-7; 10 bases are shared with TRBD2. CDR3 length equals 16 residues. CDR1 and CDR2 (germline): LNHDA, SQIVND (reference sequence). J gave up 1 base and V 6 bases, and 9 bases lay outside the gene matches. CDR3 coding DNA: TGTGCCAGTAGCCCTTTAGCGGGAGGAAGATCCTACGAGCAGTACTTC. It codes for CASSPLAGGRSYEQYF. The full variable domain, completed using reference TRBV19 and TRBJ2-7, is DGGITQSPKYLFRKEGQNVTLSCEQNLNHDAMYWYRQDPGQGLRLIYYSQIVNDFQKGDIAEGYSVSREKKESFPLTVTSAQKNPTAFYLCASSPLAGGRSYEQYFGPGTRLTVT.

The V call is TRBV27, the J call TRBJ2-7; 8 bases align to TRBD2. The length of the CDR3 is 15 residues. The germline V gene has CDR1 MNHEY and CDR2 SMNVEV (reference sequence). The junction had 3 bases not matched to a gene; V was cut back by 0 bases and J by 2 bases. The CDR3 nucleotides read TGTGCCAGCAGTTTATCGCGGGAGGCCACCTACGAGCAGTACTTC. Translation: CASSLSREATYEQYF.

The chain couples TRBV30 to TRBJ1-1; 7 bases are a match to TRBD1. Looked up from germline, CDR1 is GTSNPN and CDR2 is SVGIG (reference sequence). The ends lost 0 bases at V and 1 base at J; junction bases unmatched: 5. This CDR3 has 15 residues. This chain's CDR3 is CAWSVRGPRNTEAFF. The CDR3 coding sequence is TGTGCCTGGAGTGTAAGGGGGCCTCGGAACACTGAAGCTTTCTTT.

The chain couples TRBV30 to TRBJ2-2, with D unresolved. Trimming took 3 bases from V and 7 from J, leaving 12 bases between them. The V gene's germline CDR1 is GTSNPN and CDR2 SVGIG (reference sequence). CDR3 size: 13 residues. The CDR3, as DNA: TGTGCCTGGAGACCAACCAATAGCGGGGAGCTGTTTTTT. Its translation: CAWRPTNSGELFF.

This chain links TRBV28 with TRBJ2-7; D ambiguous. The V gene lost 2 bases and the J gene lost 1 base, with 6 bases spanning the gap. The CDR3 runs to 13 residues. CDR1 and CDR2 from the germline V gene are MDHEN and SYDVKM. The CDR3 DNA sequence: TGTGCCAGCAGTTTAGGCCTTTCCTACGAGCAGTACTTC. As protein: CASSLGLSYEQYF.

The chain is built from TRBV9 and TRBJ2-3; D call uncertain. Per germline, CDR1 SGDLS and CDR2 YYNGEE. The CDR3 spans 15 residues. Trimming cost V 0 bases and J 0 bases, with 8 bases left between them. The CDR3 protein is CASSVVSSSTDTQYF. DNA of the CDR3: TGTGCCAGCAGCGTAGTCAGTTCTAGCACAGATACGCAGTATTTT.

This chain joins TRBV28 and TRBJ2-7; TRBD1 matches 8 bases. The CDR3 sequence is 13 residues long. CDR1 is MDHEN and CDR2 is SYDVKM in the germline V gene. Trimming took 6 bases from V and 12 from J; bases not matched to a gene: 13. The CDR3 sequence is CASSQGQVPERYF. The CDR3 DNA reads as TGTGCCAGCAGCCAGGGACAGGTCCCTGAACGGTACTTC.

Written as DNA, the CDR3 is TGTGCCAGCAGTTCCACACCCTACGAGCAGTACTTC. Translated, it gives CASSSTPYEQYF. The rearrangement uses TRBV6-5 and TRBJ2-7; D not certain. CDR1 and CDR2 from the germline V gene are MNHEY and SVGAGI. The CDR3 is 12 residues long. V was clipped by 4 bases and J by 2 bases, with 6 bases between them.

This sequence joins TRBV29-1 and TRBJ2-5, with TRBD1 matching over 9 bases. The germline V gene encodes CDR1 SQVTM and CDR2 ANQGSEA. This CDR3 has 13 amino acids. V lost 4 bases to trimming and J lost 4 bases; unmatched junction nucleotides: 4. The CDR3 region has the DNA TGCAGCGTTGGGACAGGGGTTGGAGAGACCCAGTACTTC. Its protein is CSVGTGVGETQYF.

This chain uses TRBV5-1 with TRBJ2-7, with TRBD2 as a possible D gene (5 bases). From germline, CDR1 is SGHRS and CDR2 YFSETQ. CDR3 length: 14 amino acids. Trimming took off 1 base at V and 5 bases at J, with 13 bases between the two ends. DNA for the CDR3: TGCGCCAGCAGCTTGTCGGGATCGAACAACGAGCAGTACTTC. As protein: CASSLSGSNNEQYF.

V and J are TRBV6-5 and TRBJ2-7, with D maybe TRBD2 (6 bases). V was pared by 4 bases and J by 0 bases, with 13 bases between. CDR3 length: 15 amino acids. Germline CDR1 reads MNHEY; CDR2 reads SVGAGI. The CDR3 nucleotides read TGTGCCAGCAGTTTTGAGGCGGGAAGCTCCTACGAGCAGTACTTC. Protein sequence: CASSFEAGSSYEQYF.

The sample holds one count of this clone. This chain uses TRBV7-3 with TRBJ2-2, with D maybe TRBD2 (6 bases). This CDR3 has 17 amino acids. V lost 0 bases and J lost 2, with 13 bases in between. In germline, CDR1 is SGHTA, CDR2 FQGTGA. The CDR3 region has the DNA TGTGCCAGCAGCTTAACACCTGCGGGATTCAACACCGGGGAGCTGTTTTTT. Translated: CASSLTPAGFNTGELFF.

This clone was observed a few times. In DNA form, the CDR3 reads TGTGCCAGCAGCGTAGGAGAGGGAAGTAAAAGTGAAAAACTGTTTTTT. This sequence encodes CASSVGEGSKSEKLFF. The gene calls are TRBV9 and TRBJ1-4, with unresolved D. The CDR3 sequence is 16 residues long. Germline assignment: CDR1 SGDLS and CDR2 YYNGEE. V was pared by 0 bases and J by 7 bases, with 16 bases between. The full variable domain, in which reference TRBV9 and TRBJ1-4 provide the parts outside the CDR3, is DSGVTQTPKHLITATGQRVTLRCSPRSGDLSVYWYQQSLDQGLQFLIQYYNGEERAKGNILERFSAQQFPDLHSELNLSSLELGDSALYFCASSVGEGSKSEKLFFGSGTQLSVL.

The rearrangement links TRBV18 to TRBJ2-7; weak D call: TRBD2 (6 bases). V lost 2 bases and J 7 bases, leaving 18 bases between the germline ends. Germline CDR1 KGHSH, CDR2 LQKENI. The CDR3 spans 15 residues. The CDR3 spells CASSPGRGTLLEQYF. The CDR3 coding sequence is TGTGCCAGCTCACCAGGGCGGGGAACCCTTTTAGAGCAGTACTTC.

The chain couples TRBV28 to TRBJ1-5, with 10 bases that match TRBD1. After removal of 5 bases from V and 9 bases from J, the junction contained 16 bases not matched to a gene. This CDR3 has 17 amino acids. Per germline, CDR1 MDHEN and CDR2 SYDVKM. The CDR3 bases are TGTGCCAGCAGTCTCTCTGTCCCCGGGACAGGGGAACCGCCCCAGCATTTT. Amino acid sequence: CASSLSVPGTGEPPQHF. Variable domain in full (rest from reference TRBV28 and TRBJ1-5): DVKVTQSSRYLVKRTGEKVFLECVQDMDHENMFWYRQDPGLGLRLIYFSYDVKMKEKGDIPEGYSVSREKKERFSLILESASTNQTSMYLCASSLSVPGTGEPPQHFGDGTRLSIL.

The chain links TRBV13 to TRBJ1-6, with D possibly being TRBD1 (6 bases). Germline V gene sequence: CDR1 PRHDT, CDR2 FYEKMQ (reference sequence). CDR3 length: 17 residues. Trimming removed 6 bases from V and 0 bases from J, with 15 bases in between. DNA for the CDR3: TGTGCCAGCAGACAGACAGGCGAGGGCTCCTATAATTCACCCCTCCACTTT. This sequence encodes CASRQTGEGSYNSPLHF.

The V and J genes are TRBV6-5 and TRBJ2-5; D is possibly TRBD1 (5 bases). Germline V CDR1 and CDR2: MNHEY, SVGAGI. V was shortened by 2 bases and J by 1 base, with 5 bases between the two germline ends. The CDR3 runs 13 residues. The CDR3 nucleotides read TGTGCCAGCAGTTACGACAGCCAAGAGACCCAGTACTTC. Translating gives CASSYDSQETQYF.

CDR3 bases: TGTGCCAGCAGTCCAGGGGTAGAGACCCAGTACTTC. Translated, it gives CASSPGVETQYF. The rearrangement joins TRBV2 to TRBJ2-5; a possible D gene is TRBD1 (6 bases). The CDR3 has 12 residues. Between the trimmed V and J ends, which lost 5 bases and 4 bases, there was a span of 8 bases. Germline V gives CDR1 SNHLY, CDR2 FYNNEI. Looking up the rest from reference TRBV2 and TRBJ2-5 gives the full variable domain: EPEVTQTPSHQVTQMGQEVILRCVPISNHLYFYWYRQILGQKVEFLVSFYNNEISEKSEIFDDQFSVERPDGSNFTLKIRSTKLEDSAMYFCASSPGVETQYFGPGTRLLVL.

V gene TRBV5-5 combines with J gene TRBJ1-1; 7 bases fit TRBD1. The CDR3 has 15 amino acids. Per germline, CDR1 SGHKS and CDR2 YYEKEE (reference sequence). Unmatched junction bases numbered 8, after V lost 1 base and J lost 5 bases. Here the CDR3 DNA reads TGTGCCAGCAGCTTGTTTGACAGGGAATGGACTGAAGCTTTCTTT. It specifies CASSLFDREWTEAFF.

The chain recombines TRBV18 with TRBJ2-1; TRBD1 aligns across 7 bases. J lost 2 bases, V lost 3 bases, and 1 base had no gene match. Germline CDR1 KGHSH, CDR2 LQKENI. The CDR3 runs to 14 residues. The CDR3 DNA follows: TGTGCCAGCTCACCCCAGGGGGCCTACAATGAGCAGTTCTTC. It encodes CASSPQGAYNEQFF.